This TCR beta chain was sequenced during a study of T cells after somatic rescue of genetic block. CDR3 size: 19 residues. Germline V gene data show CDR1 as SGHTA and CDR2 as FQGNSA. The trim removed 4 bases at V and 6 bases at J, leaving 16 bases unmatched. Assay: immunoSEQ multiplex PCR; the TCRdb copy retains only in-frame clones and omits some. The table lists 95,000 to 120,000 clones, about nine tenths of them singletons. The chain links TRBV7-2 to TRBJ2-3; 13 bases map to TRBD2. The receptor comes from a woman between 18 and 30 years old. Sequenced: peripheral blood mononuclear cells (PBMCs). The CDR3 loop is CASSYPIGTSGNFMDTQYF. DNA of the CDR3: TGTGCCAGCAGCTATCCCATAGGGACTAGCGGGAACTTCATGGATACGCAGTATTTT. Full variable domain (outside the CDR3, taken from reference TRBV7-2 and TRBJ2-3): GAGVSQSPSNKVTEKGKDVELRCDPISGHTALYWYRQSLGQGLEFLIYFQGNSAPDKSGLPSDRFSAERTGGSVSTLTIQRTQQEDSAVYLCASSYPIGTSGNFMDTQYFGPGTRLTVL.